The 26 T cell receptor beta chains presented below share a single source sample, sequenced in a study of blood T cell repertoires in COVID-19. Assay: immunoSEQ multiplex PCR; the TCRdb copy retains only in-frame clones and omits some. This table has about 210,000 clones, about 91% appearing once. The sample consisted of peripheral blood. The receptors were sampled from a man between 25 and 39 years old with acute or convalescent COVID-19.

The chain uses TRBV19 and TRBJ1-6; D might be TRBD1 (6 bases). The CDR3 is 14 amino acids. The germline gives CDR1 LNHDA, CDR2 SQIVND (reference sequence). The V and J ends lost 4 bases and 7 bases respectively, with 11 bases between them. Here the CDR3 reads CASSRQVNNSPLHF. CDR3 nucleotide sequence: TGTGCCAGTAGTAGACAGGTTAACAATTCACCCCTCCACTTT.

The chain recombines TRBV3-1 (or the pseudogene TRBV3-2) with TRBJ2-5, with 10 nucleotides matching TRBD1. V trimming: 6 bases; J trimming: 5 bases; junction bases outside the gene matches: 12. Germline assignment: CDR1 LGHDT and CDR2 YNNKEL (reference sequence). The CDR3 sequence is 16 residues long. In nucleotides, the CDR3 is TGTGCCAGCAGTTGGGCGACAGGGGGCGCGCGGGAGACCCAGTACTTC. This gives the protein CASSWATGGARETQYF.

Concerning this clone itself: This specimen includes other DNA sequences encoding the same CDR3. The V call is TRBV19, the J call TRBJ2-2; 9 bases are shared with TRBD1. The CDR3 has 15 residues. V was pared by 6 bases and J by 3 bases, with 5 bases of the junction left unmatched. Looked up from germline, CDR1 is LNHDA and CDR2 is SQIVND (reference sequence). CDR3: CASSTDRGDTGELFF. The CDR3 nucleotides are TGTGCCAGTAGCACTGACAGGGGGGACACCGGGGAGCTGTTTTTT.

This chain uses TRBV18 with TRBJ1-5; TRBD1 is a possible D gene (6 bases). There are 16 residues in the CDR3. V was shortened by 1 base and J by 1 base, with 11 bases between the two germline ends. Germline-derived CDR1 and CDR2 are KGHSH and LQKENI. This CDR3 is CASSPLPQGSNQPQHF. The CDR3, as DNA: TGTGCCAGCTCACCACTTCCCCAGGGGAGCAATCAGCCCCAGCATTTT.

The genes are TRBV28 and TRBJ1-1; D is uncertain. Trimming took off 4 bases at V and 1 base at J, with 16 bases between the two ends. CDR1 and CDR2 (germline): MDHEN, SYDVKM. The CDR3 spans 16 residues. Here the CDR3 reads CASSSTGALGNTEAFF. Written as DNA, the CDR3 is TGTGCCAGCAGTTCCACCGGAGCTTTGGGGAACACTGAAGCTTTCTTT.

This chain connects TRBV2 to TRBJ1-5; D not resolved. Germline assignment: CDR1 SNHLY and CDR2 FYNNEI. CDR3 length: 14 residues. V was cut by 7 bases and J by 6 bases, with 16 bases left in between. The CDR3, as DNA: TGTGCCAGCACTTTCCCAACCGAGGGTCAGCCCCAGCATTTT. Encoded protein: CASTFPTEGQPQHF.

The J gene is TRBJ2-1, the V gene TRBV21-1; the table assigns TRBD2, which was not confirmed against the DNA. TRBV21-1 is marked as a pseudogene. The CDR3 runs to 11 residues. DNA of the CDR3: TGTGCCGCCGGGTGGTGCAATGAGCAGTTCTTC. Translated: CAAGWCNEQFF.

This chain's CDR3 is CAAVARPQAAFF. CDR3 bases: TGTGCCGCAGTAGCGAGGCCCCAGGCAGCTTTCTTT. The chain combines TRBV28 with TRBJ1-1, with D uncertain. Trimming took 11 bases from V and 10 from J, leaving 20 bases between them. The CDR3 totals 12 residues. Per germline, CDR1 MDHEN and CDR2 SYDVKM.

V is TRBV2 and J is TRBJ1-5; possible D gene TRBD1, 5 bases. The germline V and J ends were trimmed by 2 bases and 6 bases, with 14 bases remaining between them. The CDR3 covers 15 residues. Per germline, CDR1 SNHLY and CDR2 FYNNEI. The CDR3: CASSELQGSSQPQHF. CDR3 sequence (DNA): TGTGCCAGCAGTGAATTGCAGGGATCAAGTCAGCCCCAGCATTTT.

The chain links TRBV11-2 to TRBJ1-2; the D gene is possibly TRBD1 (5 bases). V lost 0 bases and J lost 4, with 15 bases in between. This CDR3 has 16 residues. Germline V CDR1 and CDR2: SGHAT, FQNNGV. CDR3 bases: TGTGCCAGCAGCTTAGAGGGGGTCGGGGGGTCCTATGGCTACACCTTC. It encodes CASSLEGVGGSYGYTF.

This sequence joins TRBV5-8 and TRBJ1-1; no definite D call. This CDR3 comprises 14 residues. The V gene lost 3 bases and the J gene lost 1 base, with 10 bases spanning the gap. The germline gives CDR1 SGHTS, CDR2 YDEGEE. The CDR3 sequence: CASSSFGGNTEAFF. The CDR3 DNA follows: TGTGCCAGCAGCTCCTTTGGCGGGAACACTGAAGCTTTCTTT.

The genes are TRBV7-6 and TRBJ2-7; weak D call: TRBD2 (6 bases). There are 14 residues in the CDR3. Germline values: CDR1 SGHVS, CDR2 FNYEAQ. The V gene lost 2 bases and the J gene lost 1 base, with 9 bases spanning the gap. CDR3 in amino acids: CASSLRGASYEQYF. The DNA for the CDR3 is TGTGCCAGCAGCTTACGCGGGGCATCCTACGAGCAGTACTTC.

The V call is TRBV2, the J call TRBJ1-1; weak D call: TRBD1 (6 bases). Deletions cut 4 bases from V and 2 bases from J, with 14 bases between. CDR1 and CDR2 (germline): SNHLY, FYNNEI. The CDR3 loop spans 15 amino acids. CDR3 sequence (DNA): TGTGCCAGCAGTGTGACCGGGACATCTAACACTGAAGCTTTCTTT. This codes for CASSVTGTSNTEAFF.

The chain couples TRBV6-5 to TRBJ2-6, with D perhaps matching TRBD2 (5 bases). Germline V gene sequence: CDR1 MNHEY, CDR2 SVGAGI. The CDR3 has 15 amino acids. V was pared by 6 bases and J by 2 bases, with 11 bases between. The CDR3 DNA sequence: TGTGCCAGCAGACCTCCGGGAACTGGGGCCAACGTCCTGACTTTC. Translation gives CASRPPGTGANVLTF.

Only one count was recorded for this clone. The chain employs TRBV6-1 and TRBJ1-6; 7 bases fit TRBD1. CDR1 is MNHNS and CDR2 is SASEGT in the germline V gene. V lost 2 bases to trimming and J lost 11 bases; unmatched junction nucleotides: 9. This CDR3 has 15 amino acids. Here the CDR3 reads CASSEIDRVTPPLHF. The CDR3 bases are TGTGCCAGCAGTGAAATCGACAGGGTCACACCACCCCTCCACTTT.

V gene TRBV5-6 combines with J gene TRBJ2-3; 7 nucleotides agree with TRBD2. There are 16 residues in the CDR3. Germline CDR1 is SGHDT and CDR2 is YYEEEE. The ends lost 0 bases at V and 8 bases at J; junction bases unmatched: 12. The CDR3: CASSLVAGASLLTQYF. The CDR3 coding sequence is TGTGCCAGCAGCTTGGTGGCGGGAGCTAGCCTACTTACGCAGTATTTT.

The chain combines TRBV6-6 with TRBJ2-2; 7 bases map to TRBD1. With V trimmed by 5 bases and J by 6 bases, 6 bases remained unmatched. The CDR3 is made up of 14 amino acids. Germline CDR1 MNHNY, CDR2 SVGAGI (reference sequence). The CDR3 DNA is TGTGCCAGCAGTGACGGACAGGAGCCCGGGGAGCTGTTTTTT. This gives the protein CASSDGQEPGELFF.

The V and J genes are TRBV6-2 or TRBV6-3 and TRBJ2-7; 14 bases are a match to TRBD2. Germline V lookup: CDR1 MNHEY, CDR2 SVGEGT. The J segment lost 0 bases and the V segment lost 2 bases, leaving 15 bases of the junction unmatched. This CDR3 spans 21 amino acids. The CDR3 nucleotides are TGTGCCAGCAGTTACAGGCGAGCCGGGACTAGCGGGGGACAACACTCCTACGAGCAGTACTTC. Amino acids: CASSYRRAGTSGGQHSYEQYF.

V is TRBV7-3 and J is TRBJ2-3, with 9 bases matching TRBD2. The CDR3 is 17 residues long. Germline V gene data show CDR1 as SGHTA and CDR2 as FQGTGA. Unmatched junction bases numbered 5, after V lost 1 base and J lost 0 bases. The CDR3 DNA sequence: TGTGCCAGCAGCTTAATGTCTAGCGGGGAGAGCACAGATACGCAGTATTTT. This translates into CASSLMSSGESTDTQYF.

V gene TRBV29-1 combines with J gene TRBJ1-3, with 7 bases that match TRBD1. Germline lookup yields CDR1 SQVTM and CDR2 ANQGSEA. CDR3 length equals 12 residues. J was trimmed by 5 bases and V by 4 bases; bases with no gene match: 2. CDR3 DNA: TGCAGCGTTGGGGGACAGAGAAACACCATATATTTT. Translation gives CSVGGQRNTIYF.

Only one count was recorded for this clone. This rearrangement joins TRBV7-2 to TRBJ2-1, with 9 bases matching TRBD2. CDR1 and CDR2 (germline): SGHTA, FQGNSA. The CDR3 is 17 amino acids. Trimming took 4 bases from V and 6 from J; bases not matched to a gene: 13. The CDR3: CASSSRTIAGVINEQFF. As DNA, the CDR3 is TGTGCCAGCAGCTCGCGGACCATAGCGGGAGTAATCAATGAGCAGTTCTTC.

This rearrangement joins TRBV29-1 to TRBJ1-1; D gene ambiguous. The V gene lost 6 bases and the J gene lost 0 bases, with 14 bases spanning the gap. This CDR3 comprises 14 residues. From germline, CDR1 is SQVTM and CDR2 ANQGSEA. CDR3 amino acids: CSVTETVLNTEAFF. The CDR3 region has the DNA TGCAGCGTAACAGAGACCGTCTTGAACACTGAAGCTTTCTTT.

V gene TRBV4-1 combines with J gene TRBJ2-5; tentatively, D is TRBD2 (5 bases). Trimming took off 1 base at V and 2 bases at J, with 8 bases between the two ends. CDR3 length: 14 residues. In germline, CDR1 is MGHRA, CDR2 YSYEKL. The CDR3 DNA reads TGCGCCAGCAGCCAAGGTCCGGGGCAAGAGACCCAGTACTTC. This sequence encodes CASSQGPGQETQYF.

The chain combines TRBV4-1 with TRBJ2-5, with 9 bases that match TRBD2. Trimming removed 7 bases from V and 5 bases from J; junction bases left unmatched: 14. Germline loops: CDR1 MGHRA, CDR2 YSYEKL. This CDR3 contains 16 residues. The CDR3 region is CASKNGGSGGLETQYF. The CDR3 nucleotides read TGCGCCAGCAAAAACGGGGGTAGCGGGGGTTTGGAGACCCAGTACTTC.

The chain employs TRBV4-1 and TRBJ1-5; tentative D call: TRBD1 (6 bases). V lost 0 bases, J lost 7 bases, and 13 bases lay in between. The V gene's germline CDR1 is MGHRA and CDR2 YSYEKL. The CDR3 is made up of 15 amino acids. For the CDR3, the DNA is TGCGCCAGCAGCCAAGACCGTCTGGGGGCCCAGCCCCAGCATTTT. Translation gives CASSQDRLGAQPQHF.

The chain combines TRBV14 with TRBJ2-5; 8 bases are a match to TRBD2. The CDR3 runs to 15 residues. V was clipped by 4 bases and J by 1 base; unmatched bases: 5. Germline V lookup: CDR1 SGHDN, CDR2 FVKESK. The CDR3 DNA follows: TGTGCCAGCAGCCTAGGGGCGGGAGGCCAAGAGACCCAGTACTTC. Encoded protein: CASSLGAGGQETQYF.